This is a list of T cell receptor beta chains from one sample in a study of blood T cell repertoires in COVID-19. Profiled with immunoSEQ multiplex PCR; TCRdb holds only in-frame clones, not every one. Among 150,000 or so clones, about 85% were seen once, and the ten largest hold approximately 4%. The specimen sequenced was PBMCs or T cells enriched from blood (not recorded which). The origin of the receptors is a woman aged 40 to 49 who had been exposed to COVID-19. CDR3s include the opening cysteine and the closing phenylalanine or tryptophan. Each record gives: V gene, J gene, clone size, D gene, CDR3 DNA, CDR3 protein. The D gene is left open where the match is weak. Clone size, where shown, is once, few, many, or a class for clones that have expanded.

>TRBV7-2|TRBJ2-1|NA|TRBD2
TGTGCCAGCAGCCAAATCGGCGGGAGGGCCTACAATGAGCAGTTCTTC
CASSQIGGRAYNEQFF
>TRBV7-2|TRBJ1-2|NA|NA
TGTGCCAGCAGCTTGGGGGCAGGGACGGGCTACACCTTC
CASSLGAGTGYTF
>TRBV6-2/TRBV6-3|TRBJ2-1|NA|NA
TGTGCCAGCAGTCTTTACGGGTACAATGAGCAGTTCTTC
CASSLYGYNEQFF
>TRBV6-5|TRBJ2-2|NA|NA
TGTGCCAGCCGTACAGGGTCCCCGAACACCGGGGAGCTGTTTTTT
CASRTGSPNTGELFF
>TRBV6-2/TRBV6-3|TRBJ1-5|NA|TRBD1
TGTGCCAGCAGTTATCGGGGCGGGACAGACAATCAGCCCCAGCATTTT
CASSYRGGTDNQPQHF
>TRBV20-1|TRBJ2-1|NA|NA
TGCAGTGCTAGAGTTAATTATGAGCAGTTCTTC
CSARVNYEQFF
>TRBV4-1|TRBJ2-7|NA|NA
TGCGCCAGCAGCCAAGAGGGGACTTTTTCCTACGAGCAGTACTTC
CASSQEGTFSYEQYF
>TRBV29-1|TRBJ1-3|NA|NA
TGCAGCGTTCGACAGGACTCTGGAAACACCATATATTTT
CSVRQDSGNTIYF
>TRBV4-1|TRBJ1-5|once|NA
TGCGCCAGCAGCCAAGAGACTCTGGCGGAAAATCAGCCCCAGCATTTT
CASSQETLAENQPQHF
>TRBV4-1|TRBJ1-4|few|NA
TGCGCCAGCAGCCTGACAACAACTAATGAAAAACTGTTTTTT
CASSLTTTNEKLFF
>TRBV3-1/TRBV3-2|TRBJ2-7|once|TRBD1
TGTGCCAGCAGCCAACAGCCGGGACAGCATAACGAGCAGTACTTC
CASSQQPGQHNEQYF
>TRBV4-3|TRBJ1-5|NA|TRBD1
TGCGCCAGCAGCCAAGAACGGTCCCAGGGGGCAGATCAGCCCCAGCATTTT
CASSQERSQGADQPQHF
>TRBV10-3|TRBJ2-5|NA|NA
TGTGCCATCAGTGATTGGCGGGCTGGGGAGACCCAGTACTTC
CAISDWRAGETQYF
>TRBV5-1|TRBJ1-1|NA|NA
TGCGCCAGCAGCTTGGGACTGCTTAACACTGAAGCTTTCTTT
CASSLGLLNTEAFF
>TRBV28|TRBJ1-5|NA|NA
TGTGCCAGCAGAACATACAATCAGCCCCAGCATTTT
CASRTYNQPQHF
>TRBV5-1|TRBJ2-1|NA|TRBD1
TGCGCCAGCACCCCTCCCGGGGGACAGGGATTCAATGAGCAGTTCTTC
CASTPPGGQGFNEQFF
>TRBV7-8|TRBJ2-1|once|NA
TGTGCCAGCAGCTTAGTGACTAGAGCCTACAATGAGCAGTTCTTC
CASSLVTRAYNEQFF
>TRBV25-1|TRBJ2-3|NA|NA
TGTGCCAGCATGGGTCTCGCGGGAATCACAGATACGCAGTATTTT
CASMGLAGITDTQYF
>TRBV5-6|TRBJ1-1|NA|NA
TGTGCCAGCAGCTTGGCCAGGAACACTGAAGCTTTCTTT
CASSLARNTEAFF
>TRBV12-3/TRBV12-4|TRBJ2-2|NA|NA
TGTGCCAGCACCTCGACCGGGGAGCTGTTTTTT
CASTSTGELFF
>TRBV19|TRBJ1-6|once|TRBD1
TGTGCCAGTAGACCTCGACAGGGTTATAATTCACCCCTCCACTTT
CASRPRQGYNSPLHF
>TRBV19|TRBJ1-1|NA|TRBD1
TGTGCCAGCTCTGTCCAGGGGGCGCGGGACACTGAAGCTTTCTTT
CASSVQGARDTEAFF
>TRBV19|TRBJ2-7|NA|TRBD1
TGTGCCAGTAGTCATGGACAGGGTGGATCCTACGAGCAGTACTTC
CASSHGQGGSYEQYF
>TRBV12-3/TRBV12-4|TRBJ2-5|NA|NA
TGTGCCAGCAGCTTAGGTCCGGGGGAGACCCAGTACTTC
CASSLGPGETQYF
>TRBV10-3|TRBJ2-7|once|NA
TGTGCCATCAGCCCTCTTTACGAGCAGTACTTC
CAISPLYEQYF
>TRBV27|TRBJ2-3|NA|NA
TGTGCCAGCAGTTACATACAGGGACCTAGCACAGATACGCAGTATTTT
CASSYIQGPSTDTQYF
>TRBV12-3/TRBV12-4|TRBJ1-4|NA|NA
TGTGCCAGCAGTTTAGGCAGGGTAGAGAAACTGTTTTTT
CASSLGRVEKLFF
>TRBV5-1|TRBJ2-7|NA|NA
TGCGCCAGCAGCTTGGAACCGGGCTACGAGCAGTACTTC
CASSLEPGYEQYF
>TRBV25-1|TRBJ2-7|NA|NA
TGTGCCAGCAGTGAAGCCCTCCTGGACAGTTCCTACGAGCAGTACTTC
CASSEALLDSSYEQYF
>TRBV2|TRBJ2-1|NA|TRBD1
TGTGCCAGCAGTGAAGGGACAGGGACGAATGAGCAGTTCTTC
CASSEGTGTNEQFF
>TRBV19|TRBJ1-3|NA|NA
TGTGCCAGTACCGAACAAAGGGGTTCCGGAAACACCATATATTTT
CASTEQRGSGNTIYF
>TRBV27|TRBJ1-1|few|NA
TGTGCCAGCAGTTTTAGGGGGAAAGAAGCTTTCTTT
CASSFRGKEAFF
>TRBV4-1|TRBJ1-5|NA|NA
TGCGCCAGCAGCCAAGGGCAGGGGAGTCAGCCCCAGCATTTT
CASSQGQGSQPQHF
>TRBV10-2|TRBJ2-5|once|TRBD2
TGCGCCAGCAGTGAGGGGGCGGGAGGGCCAGAGACCCAGTACTTC
CASSEGAGGPETQYF
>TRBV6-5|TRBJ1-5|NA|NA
TGTGCCAGCAGGGAGACTTACAATCAGCCCCAGCATTTT
CASRETYNQPQHF
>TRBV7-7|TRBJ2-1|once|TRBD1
TGTGCCAGCAGCCCGGACAGGGATAAGCAGTTCTTC
CASSPDRDKQFF
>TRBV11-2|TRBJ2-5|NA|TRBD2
TGTGCCAGCAGCTTAGATCGTCCTAGCGGGGGGGCCCCGGAGACCCAGTACTTC
CASSLDRPSGGAPETQYF
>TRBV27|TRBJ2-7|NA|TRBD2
TGTGCCAGCCGTACGGCGGGAGGCTACGAGCAGTACTTC
CASRTAGGYEQYF